This TCR beta chain was profiled in a study of blood T cell repertoires in COVID-19. Here immunoSEQ multiplex PCR was the method, and the copy in TCRdb shows in-frame clones only, minus some. The sample consists of under 250,000 clones, roughly 90% of them appearing once. CDR1 is LGHDT and CDR2 is YNNKEL in the germline V gene (reference sequence). The CDR3 covers 17 residues. V gave up 0 bases and J gave up 5 bases; unmatched junction bases: 8. Input material: peripheral blood. V and J are TRBV3-1 (or the pseudogene TRBV3-2) and TRBJ2-1; TRBD2 agrees at 9 bases. This TCR was recovered from a woman in her fifties or sixties with acute or convalescent COVID-19. For the CDR3, the DNA is TGTGCCAGCAGCCAAGAAGTTGTAGCGGGAGTACACAATGAGCAGTTCTTC. It is translated as CASSQEVVAGVHNEQFF.